The 32 T cell receptor beta chains reported below all come from one sample, sequenced in a study of cytomegalovirus exposure and HLA in healthy donors. 60 Vbeta and 13 Jbeta primers were used in PCR. Data came from immunoSEQ multiplex PCR; TCRdb stores just in-frame clones and leaves some out. The sample consists of roughly 140,000 clones, roughly four fifths of them appearing once. Sequenced: PBMCs. The receptors were gathered from a human donor in good health.

Points on this clone: The sample carries other DNA sequences with the same CDR3. V and J are TRBV7-2 and TRBJ2-2; D remains unclear. V lost 1 base, J lost 4 bases, and 4 bases lay in between. The CDR3 covers 13 residues. Germline V gene lookup returns CDR1 SGHTA and CDR2 FQGNSA. In nucleotides, the CDR3 is TGTGCCAGCAGCTTAGACGGCACCGGGGAGCTGTTTTTT. Protein sequence: CASSLDGTGELFF.

The chain is built from TRBV6-6 and TRBJ2-4, with TRBD2 matching 8 bases. V shed 7 bases and J 2 bases; nucleotides not matched to a gene: 4. The CDR3 extends over 14 amino acids. CDR1 is MNHNY and CDR2 is SVGAGI in the germline V gene (reference sequence). This chain's CDR3 is CASTLSGTKNIQYF. As DNA, the CDR3 is TGTGCCAGCACCCTTAGCGGGACCAAAAACATTCAGTACTTC.

This clone has just a few counts. This rearrangement joins TRBV10-1 to TRBJ2-3; 7 nucleotides align to TRBD2. In germline, CDR1 is WNHNN, CDR2 SYGVQD (reference sequence). With V trimmed by 4 bases and J by 1 base, 8 bases remained unmatched. The CDR3 contains 16 residues. CDR3 nucleotide sequence: TGCGCCAGCAGTGCTTCTATGGGGGGGGGCACAGATACGCAGTATTTT. The encoded protein is CASSASMGGGTDTQYF.

J is TRBJ1-2 and V is TRBV30; D is uncertain. This CDR3 comprises 12 residues. The V gene lost 0 bases and the J gene lost 5 bases, with 7 bases spanning the gap. From germline, CDR1 is GTSNPN and CDR2 SVGIG (reference sequence). CDR3 loop: CAWSVGGYGYTF. The DNA for the CDR3 is TGTGCCTGGAGTGTAGGAGGATATGGCTACACCTTC.

This clone was observed a few times. The chain employs TRBV18 and TRBJ1-1; 8 bases map to TRBD1. This CDR3 is built from 17 residues. CDR1 is KGHSH, CDR2 LQKENI, per germline. V was pared by 3 bases and J by 4 bases, with 13 bases of the junction left unmatched. The CDR3 reads CASSPLTGAIGGTEAFF. In nucleotides, the CDR3 is TGTGCCAGCTCACCCTTGACAGGGGCGATTGGTGGCACTGAAGCTTTCTTT.

The chain employs TRBV5-1 and TRBJ2-7; D uncertain. The V gene's germline CDR1 is SGHRS and CDR2 YFSETQ. The germline V and J ends were trimmed by 10 bases and 4 bases, with 12 bases remaining between them. The CDR3 runs 11 residues. CDR3 nucleotide sequence: TGCGCCCCGATAACTTTATACGAGCAGTACTTC. This sequence encodes CAPITLYEQYF.

The chain has TRBV5-4 and TRBJ2-1, with 11 nucleotides matching TRBD1. The trim removed 10 bases at V and 1 base at J, leaving 1 base unmatched. This CDR3 region has 13 residues. Germline lookup yields CDR1 SGHNT and CDR2 YYREEE (reference sequence). CDR3 nucleotides: TGTGCCGGACAGGGGGCTTCCTACAATGAGCAGTTCTTC. It specifies CAGQGASYNEQFF. The full variable domain, completed using reference TRBV5-4 and TRBJ2-1, is ETGVTQSPTHLIKTRGQQVTLRCSSQSGHNTVSWYQQALGQGPQFIFQYYREEENGRGNFPPRFSGLQFPNYSSELNVNALELDDSALYLCAGQGASYNEQFFGPGTRLTVL.

The chain has TRBV18 and TRBJ2-1; 7 bases line up with TRBD1. After removal of 6 bases from V and 5 bases from J, the junction contained 10 bases not matched to a gene. CDR1 KGHSH and CDR2 LQKENI come from the germline V gene. This CDR3 comprises 15 residues. The chain's CDR3 is CASSQGVPRDNEQFF. The DNA for the CDR3 is TGTGCCAGCTCCCAGGGGGTCCCACGGGACAATGAGCAGTTCTTC.

In its sample, this clone was seen a few times. The chain uses TRBV7-9 and TRBJ1-3; possibly TRBD1 for D (5 bases). The CDR3 spans 16 residues. The germline V and J ends were trimmed by 2 bases and 0 bases, with 11 bases remaining between them. From germline, CDR1 is SEHNR and CDR2 FQNEAQ (reference sequence). CDR3 sequence (DNA): TGTGCCAGCAGCTTAAACCCCCAGGGCTCTGGAAACACCATATATTTT. It yields the protein CASSLNPQGSGNTIYF.

The chain uses TRBV7-9 and TRBJ2-2; D perhaps matches TRBD1 (5 bases). The V gene's germline CDR1 is SEHNR and CDR2 FQNEAQ (reference sequence). The CDR3 spans 14 residues. The ends were cut back, 0 bases at V and 9 bases at J, with 11 bases in the middle. The CDR3 bases are TGTGCCAGCAGCTTAGCTGCAGGGAATAGGGAGCTGTTTTTT. It yields the protein CASSLAAGNRELFF.

The chain combines TRBV27 with TRBJ1-2; no definite D call. The germline gives CDR1 MNHEY, CDR2 SMNVEV (reference sequence). V lost 4 bases and J lost 8, with 11 bases in between. The CDR3 contains 12 residues. This CDR3 is CASSSGVKGYTF. The CDR3 nucleotides are TGTGCCAGCAGTTCGGGTGTGAAGGGCTACACCTTC.

This clone was seen once. V is TRBV5-4 and J is TRBJ2-1; the match to TRBD1 covers 8 bases. V was clipped by 4 bases and J by 4 bases; unmatched bases: 7. Germline values: CDR1 SGHNT, CDR2 YYREEE (reference sequence). The CDR3 runs 15 residues. The CDR3 loop reads CASSPGTGYYNEQFF. CDR3 nucleotides: TGTGCCAGCAGCCCGGGGACAGGCTATTACAATGAGCAGTTCTTC. Supplemented by reference TRBV5-4 and TRBJ2-1, the full variable domain reads ETGVTQSPTHLIKTRGQQVTLRCSSQSGHNTVSWYQQALGQGPQFIFQYYREEENGRGNFPPRFSGLQFPNYSSELNVNALELDDSALYLCASSPGTGYYNEQFFGPGTRLTVL.

The rearrangement uses TRBV5-1 and TRBJ2-3; 9 nucleotides align to TRBD2. In germline, CDR1 is SGHRS, CDR2 YFSETQ. The CDR3 has 17 residues. Unmatched junction bases numbered 11, after V lost 4 bases and J lost 2 bases. As DNA, the CDR3 is TGCGCCAGCAGCGCACCTCTTGAGCGGGGGGACACAGATACGCAGTATTTT. It encodes CASSAPLERGDTDTQYF. Full variable domain (remainder filled in from reference TRBV5-1 and TRBJ2-3): KAGVTQTPRYLIKTRGQQVTLSCSPISGHRSVSWYQQTPGQGLQFLFEYFSETQRNKGNFPGRFSGRQFSNSRSEMNVSTLELGDSALYLCASSAPLERGDTDTQYFGPGTRLTVL.

V usage is TRBV7-9 and J usage is TRBJ2-7; TRBD2 aligns across 8 bases. The CDR3 has 13 residues. The germline V gene has CDR1 SEHNR and CDR2 FQNEAQ (reference sequence). Trimming at V came to 3 bases and at J to 3 bases, leaving 1 base not matched to a gene. The CDR3 spells CASSFTSGYEQYF. In nucleotides, the CDR3 is TGTGCCAGCAGCTTTACTAGCGGCTACGAGCAGTACTTC.

The chain links TRBV5-5 to TRBJ1-1; D may be TRBD1 (5 bases). V was clipped by 0 bases and J by 4 bases, with 16 bases between them. CDR3 size: 16 residues. Germline V gene data show CDR1 as SGHKS and CDR2 as YYEKEE (reference sequence). CDR3 in amino acids: CASSLVTGRRGTEAFF. DNA of the CDR3: TGTGCCAGCAGCTTGGTAACGGGGCGGAGGGGCACTGAAGCTTTCTTT. Using reference TRBV5-5 and TRBJ1-1 for the parts outside the CDR3, the full variable domain is DAGVTQSPTHLIKTRGQQVTLRCSPISGHKSVSWYQQVLGQGPQFIFQYYEKEERGRGNFPDRFSARQFPNYSSELNVNALLLGDSALYLCASSLVTGRRGTEAFFGQGTRLTVV.

In this sample, this clone turned up a few times. The V gene is TRBV5-6, the J gene TRBJ1-3; D possibly corresponds to TRBD1 (6 bases). CDR3 length: 15 amino acids. V was cut by 3 bases and J by 2 bases, with 12 bases left in between. Germline CDR1 is SGHDT and CDR2 is YYEEEE. The CDR3 protein is CASSSPGQPGNTIYF. As DNA, the CDR3 is TGTGCCAGCAGCTCCCCCGGACAGCCTGGAAACACCATATATTTT.

The rearrangement links TRBV11-3 to TRBJ1-1; 7 bases line up with TRBD1. Germline V gene data show CDR1 as SGHNT and CDR2 as YENEEA. The V segment lost 5 bases and the J segment 0 bases; nucleotides outside the gene matches: 6. The CDR3 runs 15 residues. This chain's CDR3 is CASSPETGLNTEAFF. DNA for the CDR3: TGTGCCAGCAGCCCTGAGACAGGGCTGAACACTGAAGCTTTCTTT.

This rearrangement joins TRBV5-6 to TRBJ1-2, with no clear D. Germline lookup yields CDR1 SGHDT and CDR2 YYEEEE. Trimming pared 0 bases from V and 5 bases from J, leaving 11 bases between. The CDR3 length is 14 residues. The DNA of the CDR3 is TGTGCCAGCAGCTTGGCCGCGTGGAGTTATGGCTACACCTTC. This codes for CASSLAAWSYGYTF.

In this sample, this clone turned up once. The V gene is TRBV29-1, the J gene TRBJ1-2; the D gene is possibly TRBD1 (5 bases). CDR1 and CDR2 (germline): SQVTM, ANQGSEA. V gave up 3 bases and J gave up 7 bases, with 18 bases separating them. This CDR3 has 14 residues. CDR3 in DNA: TGCAGCGTTGACACCCTGACAGCCTTCGGTGGCTACACCTTC. It is translated as CSVDTLTAFGGYTF.

V usage is TRBV7-9 and J usage is TRBJ1-1; 7 nucleotides align to TRBD1. Per germline, CDR1 SEHNR and CDR2 FQNEAQ (reference sequence). This CDR3 has 14 residues. The J segment lost 0 bases and the V segment lost 5 bases, leaving 3 bases of the junction unmatched. CDR3 sequence reads: CASSRTGLNTEAFF. The CDR3 DNA is TGTGCCAGCAGCCGGACAGGTTTGAACACTGAAGCTTTCTTT. Complete variable domain (other parts from reference TRBV7-9 and TRBJ1-1): DTGVSQNPRHKITKRGQNVTFRCDPISEHNRLYWYRQTLGQGPEFLTYFQNEAQLEKSRLLSDRFSAERPKGSFSTLEIQRTEQGDSAMYLCASSRTGLNTEAFFGQGTRLTVV.

This chain uses TRBV5-4 with TRBJ2-1; 11 bases are shared with TRBD2. The CDR3 consists of 14 residues. Germline values: CDR1 SGHNT, CDR2 YYREEE (reference sequence). J gave up 10 bases and V 0 bases, and 3 bases lay outside the gene matches. This CDR3 is CASSLVAGGREQFF. The DNA for the CDR3 is TGTGCCAGCAGCTTGGTAGCGGGAGGGCGGGAGCAGTTCTTC.

The gene calls are TRBV30 and TRBJ2-3; 9 bases line up with TRBD2. The V gene end was trimmed by 4 bases and the J gene end by 2 bases; junction bases not matched to a gene: 4. Germline V gives CDR1 GTSNPN, CDR2 SVGIG (reference sequence). There are 14 residues in the CDR3. For the CDR3, the DNA is TGTGCCTGGACTAGCGGGGCCTTCACAGATACGCAGTATTTT. Translating it yields CAWTSGAFTDTQYF.

This clone has a single count. J is TRBJ2-7 and V is TRBV2; TRBD1 is a possible D gene (6 bases). CDR3 length: 15 amino acids. Germline V CDR1 and CDR2: SNHLY, FYNNEI. V shed 5 bases and J shed 2 bases, with 16 bases lying between them. Here the CDR3 DNA reads TGTGCCAGCAGTTTGGGACATACGACTACCTACGAGCAGTACTTC. Protein sequence: CASSLGHTTTYEQYF.

This clone was picked up a small number of times. The gene calls are TRBV19 and TRBJ2-2; 8 nucleotides match TRBD1. This CDR3 is built from 14 residues. CDR1 LNHDA and CDR2 SQIVND come from the germline V gene (reference sequence). Germline trimming cut 6 bases from V and 4 bases from J; bases unmatched to any gene: 4. The CDR3 spells CASRKTGATGELFF. The CDR3, as DNA: TGTGCCAGTAGAAAGACAGGGGCCACCGGGGAGCTGTTTTTT. Full variable domain (rest looked up from reference TRBV19 and TRBJ2-2): DGGITQSPKYLFRKEGQNVTLSCEQNLNHDAMYWYRQDPGQGLRLIYYSQIVNDFQKGDIAEGYSVSREKKESFPLTVTSAQKNPTAFYLCASRKTGATGELFFGEGSRLTVL.

This rearrangement joins TRBV28 to TRBJ1-2; the D gene is possibly TRBD1 (6 bases). The CDR3 length is 13 residues. The ends were cut back, 10 bases at V and 8 bases at J, with 20 bases in the middle. Per germline, CDR1 MDHEN and CDR2 SYDVKM. The CDR3 sequence: CATIPRGTFGYTF. The CDR3 nucleotides read TGTGCCACCATCCCCAGAGGGACATTCGGCTACACCTTC.

The chain uses TRBV18 and TRBJ2-5; 13 positions match TRBD2. From germline, CDR1 is KGHSH and CDR2 LQKENI. The CDR3 contains 17 residues. The trim removed 0 bases at V and 5 bases at J, leaving 6 bases unmatched. CDR3 residues: CASSPPGTSGVDETQYF. Here the CDR3 DNA reads TGTGCCAGCTCACCACCGGGGACTAGCGGGGTGGATGAGACCCAGTACTTC.

V usage is TRBV20-1 and J usage is TRBJ1-5; 8 bases are a match to TRBD1. The CDR3 sequence is 11 residues long. Trimming removed 8 bases from V and 5 bases from J; junction bases left unmatched: 2. Germline CDR1 is DFQATT and CDR2 is SNEGSKA (reference sequence). The CDR3 here is CSTGGDQPQHF. The DNA for the CDR3 is TGCAGTACAGGGGGAGATCAGCCCCAGCATTTT.

The chain employs TRBV5-4 and TRBJ2-3, with 8 bases fitting TRBD2. The CDR3 totals 14 residues. V shed 6 bases and J 5 bases; nucleotides not matched to a gene: 8. In germline, CDR1 is SGHNT, CDR2 YYREEE (reference sequence). CDR3 amino acids: CASTPSGGKDTQYF. DNA for the CDR3: TGTGCCAGCACCCCCTCGGGGGGGAAAGATACGCAGTATTTT.

The chain recombines TRBV11-3 with TRBJ1-1; D uncertain. The CDR3 contains 15 residues. The germline V gene encodes CDR1 SGHNT and CDR2 YENEEA. Trimming pared 5 bases from V and 8 bases from J, leaving 21 bases between. The CDR3 loop reads CASSLTMRLLYEAFF. CDR3 nucleotide sequence: TGTGCCAGCAGCCTAACGATGAGACTCCTTTACGAAGCTTTCTTT.

This chain connects TRBV5-6 to TRBJ1-1, with D maybe TRBD1 (6 bases). Trimming cost V 3 bases and J 2 bases, with 14 bases left between them. The germline V gene has CDR1 SGHDT and CDR2 YYEEEE. CDR3 length: 15 amino acids. The CDR3 spells CASSSTGTLNTEAFF. DNA for the CDR3: TGTGCCAGCAGCTCAACCGGGACACTAAACACTGAAGCTTTCTTT.

The chain recombines TRBV7-3 with TRBJ2-2, with 7 bases aligning to TRBD2. After removal of 5 bases from V and 2 bases from J, the junction contained 8 bases not matched to a gene. Germline CDR1 and CDR2: SGHTA and FQGTGA. The CDR3 spans 16 residues. The CDR3 DNA follows: TGTGCCAGCAGCCCCCGGGCGGGAGTCAACACCGGGGAGCTGTTTTTT. It specifies CASSPRAGVNTGELFF.

This clone was detected only a few times. The rearrangement links TRBV4-1 to TRBJ2-7; 11 nucleotides line up with TRBD1. Germline V CDR1 and CDR2: MGHRA, YSYEKL. Germline trimming cut 4 bases from V and 3 bases from J; bases unmatched to any gene: 5. CDR3 length: 15 residues. CDR3 sequence (DNA): TGCGCCAGCAGCCTCGGAGGGACAGGGGGCTACGAGCAGTACTTC. This codes for CASSLGGTGGYEQYF.